This TCR beta chain was captured by sequencing in a study of glioma-infiltrating T cells after dendritic cell vaccination. Findings of the study overall: Higher TCR clonality did not directly relate to longer survival.

Time point in this sample: after dendritic cell vaccination, including at tumor progression/relapse. CDR1 GTSNPN and CDR2 SVGIG come from the germline V gene (reference sequence). Trimming shortened V by 2 bases and J by 6 bases, and 10 bases separated the two germline ends. This CDR3 comprises 12 residues. Some clones are missing from TCRdb's copy, which holds only in-frame ones; the method was immunoSEQ multiplex PCR. The top ten clones hold approximately 14% of a sample with roughly 62,000 clones, approximately 83% of them seen once. Details on this clone: Its antigen is still unknown.

The clonotype was recovered from a human donor with glioblastoma. The V call is TRBV30, the J call TRBJ1-2; possibly TRBD1 for D (5 bases). The sequenced sample was blood, obtained after dendritic cell vaccination. The CDR3 DNA follows: TGTGCCTGGAGTTTGGGAGGGGATGGCTACACCTTC. This translates into CAWSLGGDGYTF. Full variable domain (rest looked up from reference TRBV30 and TRBJ1-2): SQTIHQWPATLVQPVGSPLSLECTVEGTSNPNLYWYRQAAGRGLQLLFYSVGIGQISSEVPQNLSASRPQDRQFILSSKKLLLSDSGFYLCAWSLGGDGYTFGSGTRLTVV.